This T cell receptor beta chain was found in a study of shared clonotypes between healthy human individuals. Sequenced by immunoSEQ multiplex PCR; TCRdb stores in-frame clones only, minus some. The repertoire holds a few million clones, with roughly nine tenths as singletons. V was clipped by 6 bases and J by 6 bases, with 17 bases between them. This CDR3 spans 14 amino acids. The germline CDR1 and CDR2 sequences are GTSNPN and SVGIG (reference sequence). The sequencing sample was made of naive CD4+ T cells sorted from blood. Regarding subset: CD45RA+ positively selected. V is TRBV30 and J is TRBJ2-2; TRBD1 might be the D (6 bases). The sequence was collected from a man younger than 35 in good health. In nucleotides, the CDR3 is TGTGCCTGCCGCGCAGTCAGGGGCGCCGGGGAGCTGTTTTTT. It encodes CACRAVRGAGELFF.